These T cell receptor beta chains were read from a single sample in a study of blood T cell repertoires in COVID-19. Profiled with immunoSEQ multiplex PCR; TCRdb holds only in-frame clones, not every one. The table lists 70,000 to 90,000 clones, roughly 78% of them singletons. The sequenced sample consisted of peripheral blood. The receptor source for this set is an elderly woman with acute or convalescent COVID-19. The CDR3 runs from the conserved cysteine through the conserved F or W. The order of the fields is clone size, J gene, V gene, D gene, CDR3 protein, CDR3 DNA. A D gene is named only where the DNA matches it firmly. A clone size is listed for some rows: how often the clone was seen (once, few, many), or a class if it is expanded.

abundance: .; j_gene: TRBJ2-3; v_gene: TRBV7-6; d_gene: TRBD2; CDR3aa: CASSPSVGGARDF; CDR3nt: TGTGCCAGCAGCCCATCCGTCGGGGGGGCTAGGGATTTT
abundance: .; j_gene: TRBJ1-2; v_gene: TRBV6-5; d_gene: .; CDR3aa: CASRSGRVYGYTF; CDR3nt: TGTGCCAGTCGAAGCGGTCGAGTCTATGGCTACACCTTC
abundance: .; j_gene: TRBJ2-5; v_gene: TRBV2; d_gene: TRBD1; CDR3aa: CASSEQGLRETQYF; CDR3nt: TGTGCCAGCAGCGAACAGGGGCTCCGTGAGACCCAGTACTTC
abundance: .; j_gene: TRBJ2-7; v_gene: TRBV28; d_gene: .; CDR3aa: CASTASTGIYEQYF; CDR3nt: TGTGCCAGCACCGCCAGTACAGGGATATACGAGCAGTACTTC
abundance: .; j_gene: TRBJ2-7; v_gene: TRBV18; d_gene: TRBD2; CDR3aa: CASSPGTSVVYEQYF; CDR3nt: TGTGCCAGCTCACCCGGGACTAGCGTTGTATACGAGCAGTACTTC
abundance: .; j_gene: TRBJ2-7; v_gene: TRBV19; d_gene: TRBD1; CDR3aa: CASSGGTGAYEQYF; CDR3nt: TGTGCCAGTAGTGGGGGCACAGGGGCCTACGAGCAGTACTTC
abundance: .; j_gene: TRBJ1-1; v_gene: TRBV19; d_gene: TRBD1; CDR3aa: CASSILTGGGTEAFF; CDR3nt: TGTGCCAGTAGTATCCTGACAGGGGGGGGCACTGAAGCTTTCTTT
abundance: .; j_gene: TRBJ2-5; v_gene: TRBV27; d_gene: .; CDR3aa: CASSSWDNQETQYF; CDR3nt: TGTGCCAGCAGTTCGTGGGACAACCAAGAGACCCAGTACTTC
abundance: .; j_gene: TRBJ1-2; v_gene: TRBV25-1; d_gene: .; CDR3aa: CASSEWAGGYTF; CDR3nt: TGTGCCAGCAGTGAATGGGCGGGGGGCTACACCTTC
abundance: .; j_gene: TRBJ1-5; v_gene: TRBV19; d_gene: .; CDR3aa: CASSIKAGDQPQHF; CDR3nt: TGTGCCAGTAGTATAAAGGCAGGGGATCAGCCCCAGCATTTT
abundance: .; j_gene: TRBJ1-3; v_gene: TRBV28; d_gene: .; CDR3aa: CASRQDTFSGNTIYF; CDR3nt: TGTGCCAGCAGGCAGGACACCTTCTCTGGAAACACCATATATTTT
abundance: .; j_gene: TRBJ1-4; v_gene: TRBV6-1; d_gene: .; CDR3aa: CASSEGQVREKLFF; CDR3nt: TGTGCCAGCAGTGAAGGGCAGGTCAGGGAAAAACTGTTTTTT
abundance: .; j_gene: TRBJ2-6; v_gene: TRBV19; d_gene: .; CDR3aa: CASSNRLTGSGANVLTF; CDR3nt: TGTGCCAGTAGTAACAGGCTCACGGGCTCTGGGGCCAACGTCCTGACTTTC
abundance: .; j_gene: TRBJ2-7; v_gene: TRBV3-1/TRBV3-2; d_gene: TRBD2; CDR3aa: CASSQDLAGGLEQYF; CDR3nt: TGTGCCAGCAGCCAAGATTTAGCGGGGGGGCTTGAGCAGTACTTC
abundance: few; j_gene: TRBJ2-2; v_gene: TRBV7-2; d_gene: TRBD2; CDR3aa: CASTLAGVDTGELFF; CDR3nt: TGTGCCAGCACCCTAGCGGGAGTTGACACCGGGGAGCTGTTTTTT
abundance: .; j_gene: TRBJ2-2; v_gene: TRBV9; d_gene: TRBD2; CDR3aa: CASSPGTSGRAGTGELFF; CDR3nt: TGTGCCAGCAGCCCCGGGACTAGCGGGAGGGCCGGAACCGGGGAGCTGTTTTTT
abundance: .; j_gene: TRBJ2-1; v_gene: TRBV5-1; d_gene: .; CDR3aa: CASSVGLSDEQFF; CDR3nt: TGCGCCAGCAGCGTCGGGTTAAGCGATGAGCAGTTCTTC
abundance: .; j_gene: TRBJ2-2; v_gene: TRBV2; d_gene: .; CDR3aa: CASKVGRNTGELFF; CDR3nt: TGTGCCAGCAAGGTGGGCAGGAACACCGGGGAGCTGTTTTTT
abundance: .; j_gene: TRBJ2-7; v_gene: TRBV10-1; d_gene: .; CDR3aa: CASSEPGRGLPYEQYF; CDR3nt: TGCGCCAGCAGCGAGCCCGGGAGGGGGCTACCCTACGAGCAGTACTTC
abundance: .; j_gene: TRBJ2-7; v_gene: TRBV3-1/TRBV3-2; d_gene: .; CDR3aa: CASSRGGGYEQYF; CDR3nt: TGTGCCAGCAGCCGGGGAGGGGGCTACGAGCAGTACTTC
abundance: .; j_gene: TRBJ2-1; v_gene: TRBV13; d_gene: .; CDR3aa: CASSSKQGTGEQFF; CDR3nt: TGTGCCAGCAGCTCAAAACAGGGAACGGGTGAGCAGTTCTTC
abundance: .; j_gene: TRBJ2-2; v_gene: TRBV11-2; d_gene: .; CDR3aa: CASSFRQAGELFF; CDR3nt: TGTGCCAGCAGCTTTCGACAGGCCGGGGAGCTGTTTTTT
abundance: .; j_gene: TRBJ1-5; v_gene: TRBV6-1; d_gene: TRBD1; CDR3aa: CASSERDSYNQPQHF; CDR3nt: TGTGCCAGCAGTGAAAGGGACAGCTACAATCAGCCCCAGCATTTT
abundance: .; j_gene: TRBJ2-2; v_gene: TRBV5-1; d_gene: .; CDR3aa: CASSLTWGDTGELFF; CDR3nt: TGCGCCAGCAGCTTGACGTGGGGGGACACCGGGGAGCTGTTTTTT
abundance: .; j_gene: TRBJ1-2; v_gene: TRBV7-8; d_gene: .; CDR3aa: CASSLMGRGTNYGYTF; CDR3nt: TGTGCCAGCAGCTTAATGGGGCGGGGGACAAACTATGGCTACACCTTC
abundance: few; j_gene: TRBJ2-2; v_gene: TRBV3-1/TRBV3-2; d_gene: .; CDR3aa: CASSPLSTGELFF; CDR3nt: TGTGCCAGCAGTCCCCTCTCCACCGGGGAGCTGTTTTTT
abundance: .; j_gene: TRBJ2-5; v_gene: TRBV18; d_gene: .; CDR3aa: CASSSSETQYF; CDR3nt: TGTGCCAGCTCATCTAGTGAGACCCAGTACTTC
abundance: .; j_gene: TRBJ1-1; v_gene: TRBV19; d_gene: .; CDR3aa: CASSTPGQNTEAFF; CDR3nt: TGTGCCAGTAGTACTCCGGGACAGAACACTGAAGCTTTCTTT
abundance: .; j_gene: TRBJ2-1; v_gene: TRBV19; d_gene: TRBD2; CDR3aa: CASSIRSGGSNNEQFF; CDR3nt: TGTGCCAGTAGTATTCGATCGGGAGGATCGAACAATGAGCAGTTCTTC
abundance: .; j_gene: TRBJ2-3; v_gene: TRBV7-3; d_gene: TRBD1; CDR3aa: CASSPTGGIDTQYF; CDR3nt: TGTGCCAGCAGCCCGACAGGGGGCATAGATACGCAGTATTTT
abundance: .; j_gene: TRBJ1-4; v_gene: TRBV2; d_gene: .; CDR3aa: CASTATNEKLFF; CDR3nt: TGTGCCAGTACTGCAACTAATGAAAAACTGTTTTTT
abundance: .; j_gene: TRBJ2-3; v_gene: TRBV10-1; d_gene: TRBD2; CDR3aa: CASSPGLETDTQYF; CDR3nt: TGCGCCAGCAGCCCGGGACTAGAGACAGATACGCAGTATTTT
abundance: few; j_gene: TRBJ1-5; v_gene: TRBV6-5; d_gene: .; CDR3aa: CASSVQYDQPQHF; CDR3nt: TGTGCCAGCAGCGTACAATACGATCAGCCCCAGCATTTT
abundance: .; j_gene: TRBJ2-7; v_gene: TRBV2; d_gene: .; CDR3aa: CASSEYASEQYF; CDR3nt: TGTGCCAGCAGTGAATACGCGTCCGAGCAGTACTTC
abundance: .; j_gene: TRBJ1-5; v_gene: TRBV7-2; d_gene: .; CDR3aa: CASSPGLQLIDQPQHF; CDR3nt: TGTGCCAGCAGCCCGGGATTACAGCTGATAGATCAGCCCCAGCATTTT
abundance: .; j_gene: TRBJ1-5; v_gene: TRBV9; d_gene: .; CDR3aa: CASSPGVHQPQHF; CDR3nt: TGTGCCAGCAGCCCAGGGGTTCATCAGCCCCAGCATTTT
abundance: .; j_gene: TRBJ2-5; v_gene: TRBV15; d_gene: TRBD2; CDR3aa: CATRRSGGASGQETQYF; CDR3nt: TGTGCCACCAGGCGCAGCGGGGGGGCATCCGGCCAAGAGACCCAGTACTTC
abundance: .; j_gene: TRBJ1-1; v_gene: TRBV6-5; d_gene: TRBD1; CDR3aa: CASSRDSGTEAFF; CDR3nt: TGTGCCAGCAGTAGGGACAGTGGCACTGAAGCTTTCTTT
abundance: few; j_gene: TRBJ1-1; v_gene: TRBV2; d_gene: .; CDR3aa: CASGAGREVSTEAFF; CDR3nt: TGTGCCAGCGGGGCGGGACGGGAGGTTTCCACTGAAGCTTTCTTT
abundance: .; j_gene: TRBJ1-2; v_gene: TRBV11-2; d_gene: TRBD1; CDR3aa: CASSLGQGAHYGYTF; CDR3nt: TGTGCCAGCAGCCTCGGACAGGGGGCCCACTATGGCTACACCTTC
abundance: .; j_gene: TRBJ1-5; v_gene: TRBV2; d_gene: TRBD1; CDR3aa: CASRGTGSNQPQHF; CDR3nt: TGTGCCAGCAGGGGGACAGGGAGCAATCAGCCCCAGCATTTT
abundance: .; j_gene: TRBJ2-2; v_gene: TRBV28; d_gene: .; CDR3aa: CASRETAGELFF; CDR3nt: TGTGCCAGCAGGGAGACTGCCGGGGAGCTGTTTTTT
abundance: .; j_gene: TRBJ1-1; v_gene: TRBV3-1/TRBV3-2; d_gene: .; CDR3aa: CASSQVSGETEAFF; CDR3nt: TGTGCCAGCAGCCAAGTTTCAGGGGAAACTGAAGCTTTCTTT
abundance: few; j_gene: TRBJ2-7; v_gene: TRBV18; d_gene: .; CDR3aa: CASSPQTREQYF; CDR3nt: TGTGCCAGCTCACCACAGACGAGGGAGCAGTACTTC
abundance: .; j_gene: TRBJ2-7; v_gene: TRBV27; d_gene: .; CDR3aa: CASSLQGIPYEQYF; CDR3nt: TGTGCCAGCAGTCTACAGGGAATCCCCTACGAGCAGTACTTC
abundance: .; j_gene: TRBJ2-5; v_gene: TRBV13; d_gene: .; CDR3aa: CASSLEPSTGGETQYF; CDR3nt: TGTGCCAGCAGCTTAGAACCCTCGACAGGCGGAGAGACCCAGTACTTC
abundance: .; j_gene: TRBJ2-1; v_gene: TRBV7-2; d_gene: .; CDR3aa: CASSLTEGSYNEQFF; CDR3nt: TGTGCCAGCAGCTTGACAGAAGGTTCATACAATGAGCAGTTCTTC
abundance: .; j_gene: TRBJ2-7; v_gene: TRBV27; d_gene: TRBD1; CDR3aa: CASSKQGEAPYEQYF; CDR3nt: TGTGCCAGCAGTAAACAGGGGGAGGCCCCCTACGAGCAGTACTTC
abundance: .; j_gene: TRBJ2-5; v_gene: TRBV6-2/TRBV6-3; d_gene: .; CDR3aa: CASSPRIGGFQETQYF; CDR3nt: TGTGCCAGCAGCCCGCGTATTGGAGGGTTCCAAGAGACCCAGTACTTC
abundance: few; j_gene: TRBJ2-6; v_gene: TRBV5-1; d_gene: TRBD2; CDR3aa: CASSLGGLAPGANVLTF; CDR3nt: TGCGCCAGCAGCTTGGGGGGACTAGCACCTGGGGCCAACGTCCTGACTTTC
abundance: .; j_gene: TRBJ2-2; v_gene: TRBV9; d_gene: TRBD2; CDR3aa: CASSGRGLAGGTGELFF; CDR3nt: TGTGCCAGCAGCGGTCGAGGGCTAGCGGGCGGCACCGGGGAGCTGTTTTTT
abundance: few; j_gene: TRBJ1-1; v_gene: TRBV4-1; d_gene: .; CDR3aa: CASNTGNTEAFF; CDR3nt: TGCGCCAGCAACACAGGAAACACTGAAGCTTTCTTT
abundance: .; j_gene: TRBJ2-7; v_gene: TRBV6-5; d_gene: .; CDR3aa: CASHNLRAEQYF; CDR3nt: TGTGCCAGCCACAACTTGAGGGCCGAGCAGTACTTC
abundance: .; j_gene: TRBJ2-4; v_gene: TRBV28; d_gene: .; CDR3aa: CASSTPVQGDIQYF; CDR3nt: TGTGCCAGCAGTACCCCCGTACAGGGAGACATTCAGTACTTC
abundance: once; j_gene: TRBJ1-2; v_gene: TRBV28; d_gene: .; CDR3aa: CASSLDTNYGYTF; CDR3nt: TGTGCCAGCAGCCTTGACACTAACTATGGCTACACCTTC